These 17 T cell receptor beta chains were sequenced from one sample in a study of cytomegalovirus exposure and HLA in healthy donors. In the PCR, 60 Vbeta and 13 Jbeta primers were used. This table comes from immunoSEQ multiplex PCR, and its TCRdb copy is limited to in-frame clones, with some not included. The repertoire holds 200,000 to 250,000 clones, with 70% to 80% as singletons. The sample taken for sequencing was PBMCs. These TCRs come from a woman aged 60-75 years in good health and CMV-seropositive.

This clone has only a few counts. V and J are TRBV6-1 and TRBJ1-1; D may be TRBD1 (5 bases). The CDR3 runs 16 residues. Trimming cost V 0 bases and J 0 bases, with 11 bases left between them. Looked up from germline, CDR1 is MNHNS and CDR2 is SASEGT. The CDR3 DNA follows: TGTGCCAGCAGTGAAGCGGCGGGGGGGTTGAACACTGAAGCTTTCTTT. It encodes CASSEAAGGLNTEAFF.

The chain employs TRBV7-8 and TRBJ1-1; the D is unclear. CDR3 length: 16 residues. Germline lookup yields CDR1 SGHVS and CDR2 FQNEAQ. V was shortened by 5 bases and J by 3 bases, with 19 bases between the two germline ends. The CDR3 region is CASSHRFRARDTEAFF. The DNA of the CDR3 is TGTGCCAGCAGCCACCGATTTAGGGCGAGGGACACTGAAGCTTTCTTT. The whole variable domain, remainder taken from reference TRBV7-8 and TRBJ1-1, is GAGVSQSPRYKVAKRGQDVALRCDPISGHVSLFWYQQALGQGPEFLTYFQNEAQLDKSGLPSDRFFAERPEGSVSTLKIQRTQQEDSAVYLCASSHRFRARDTEAFFGQGTRLTVV.

The chain joins TRBV28 to TRBJ1-1; 12 bases agree with TRBD1. The germline V gene encodes CDR1 MDHEN and CDR2 SYDVKM. CDR3 length: 16 residues. The J segment lost 5 bases and the V segment lost 6 bases, leaving 10 bases of the junction unmatched. This chain's CDR3 is CASSLMRDRGQTEAFF. Written as DNA, the CDR3 is TGTGCCAGCAGCTTGATGAGGGACAGGGGGCAAACTGAAGCTTTCTTT. Full variable domain (rest looked up from reference TRBV28 and TRBJ1-1): DVKVTQSSRYLVKRTGEKVFLECVQDMDHENMFWYRQDPGLGLRLIYFSYDVKMKEKGDIPEGYSVSREKKERFSLILESASTNQTSMYLCASSLMRDRGQTEAFFGQGTRLTVV.

Details on this clone: This CDR3 is also generated by other DNA sequences in the sample. The chain joins TRBV28 to TRBJ1-2; D is perhaps TRBD1 (5 bases). The length of the CDR3 is 12 residues. Trimming stripped 7 bases from V and 4 bases from J, with 10 bases between. Germline-derived CDR1 and CDR2 are MDHEN and SYDVKM. CDR3 nucleotides: TGTGCCAGCAACGGGCAGGGCTATGGCTACACCTTC. It translates to CASNGQGYGYTF.

The V gene is TRBV5-1, the J gene TRBJ1-2; 9 nucleotides match TRBD1. Unmatched junction bases numbered 4, after V lost 4 bases and J lost 6 bases. The CDR3 sequence is 13 residues long. CDR1 and CDR2 (germline): SGHRS, YFSETQ. The CDR3 DNA follows: TGCGCCAGCAGCAGGAGACAGGGGGATGGCTACACCTTC. Translating it yields CASSRRQGDGYTF.

This clone was detected only a few times. The junction does not match germline at one end; this may be a read error. This chain links TRBV7-9 with TRBJ2-2, with D perhaps matching TRBD1 (6 bases). The V gene's germline CDR1 is SEHNR and CDR2 FQNEAQ (reference sequence). The length of the CDR3 is 16 residues. Written as DNA, the CDR3 is TGTTCCAGCAGCCTACCACAGGGAACGAGCACCGGGGAGCTGTTTTTT. It specifies CSSSLPQGTSTGELFF.

The chain has TRBV5-4 and TRBJ1-1, with TRBD1 matching 7 bases. The germline V gene has CDR1 SGHNT and CDR2 YYREEE (reference sequence). This CDR3 has 15 amino acids. Trimming removed 0 bases from V and 5 bases from J; junction bases left unmatched: 7. CDR3 sequence (DNA): TGTGCCAGCAGCTTGGGTAGGGCAGGGGGGACTGAAGCTTTCTTT. Translated: CASSLGRAGGTEAFF.

This clone occurred a few times. The V gene is TRBV5-1, the J gene TRBJ2-1; 7 positions agree with TRBD1. This CDR3 has 15 amino acids. V shed 2 bases and J 2 bases; nucleotides not matched to a gene: 4. Per the germline V gene, CDR1 is SGHRS and CDR2 is YFSETQ. For the CDR3, the DNA is TGCGCCAGCAGCTTCGCCAGGGGGACCTACAATGAGCAGTTCTTC. This gives the protein CASSFARGTYNEQFF.

This rearrangement joins TRBV7-2 to TRBJ2-5; D is ambiguous. The CDR3 runs to 13 residues. V gave up 4 bases and J gave up 5 bases, with 11 bases separating them. Germline CDR1 SGHTA, CDR2 FQGNSA. Here the CDR3 DNA reads TGTGCCAGCAGCTCTTATAACGAGGAGACCCAGTACTTC. Residues: CASSSYNEETQYF.

This clone was seen a single time. The V gene is TRBV30, the J gene TRBJ1-2; 9 nucleotides align to TRBD1. CDR3 length: 12 residues. The junction had 3 bases not matched to a gene; V was cut back by 3 bases and J by 7 bases. Looked up from germline, CDR1 is GTSNPN and CDR2 is SVGIG (reference sequence). Here the CDR3 DNA reads TGTGCCTGGAGACAGGGGGCGCGTGGCTACACCTTC. Amino acid sequence: CAWRQGARGYTF.

V and J are TRBV19 and TRBJ1-5; tentative D call: TRBD1 (5 bases). The CDR3 has 17 residues. Per the germline V gene, CDR1 is LNHDA and CDR2 is SQIVND (reference sequence). V dropped 2 bases and J dropped 1 base, with 15 bases sitting between them. This CDR3 reads CASSIRVEGTSNQPQHF. CDR3 nucleotides: TGTGCCAGTAGTATACGCGTGGAGGGGACGAGCAATCAGCCCCAGCATTTT.

This sequence joins TRBV6-4 and TRBJ1-5; D is ambiguous. The germline gives CDR1 MRHNA, CDR2 SNTAGT. The CDR3 has 13 amino acids. Trimming removed 5 bases at V and 3 bases at J, with 8 bases between. The CDR3 reads CASSYSSNQPQHF. The CDR3, as DNA: TGTGCCAGCAGTTACAGTTCCAATCAGCCCCAGCATTTT.

CDR3 in amino acids: CASSSTRADTQYF. The DNA of the CDR3 is TGTGCCAGTAGTTCGACTAGGGCAGATACGCAGTATTTT. The genes are TRBV19 and TRBJ2-3; D is perhaps TRBD2 (6 bases). Germline assignment: CDR1 LNHDA and CDR2 SQIVND (reference sequence). The CDR3 extends over 13 amino acids. Trimming cost V 5 bases and J 4 bases, with 10 bases left between them.

This chain uses TRBV4-3 with TRBJ2-7, with 7 bases matching TRBD1. CDR1 is LGHNA, CDR2 YSLEER, per germline. The CDR3 loop spans 15 amino acids. With 4 bases clipped from V and 4 bases from J, the junction kept 10 bases outside the gene matches. CDR3 residues: CASSLSVGQRYEQYF. The CDR3 DNA sequence: TGCGCCAGCAGCCTAAGCGTGGGACAGAGGTACGAGCAGTACTTC.

The chain has TRBV29-1 and TRBJ2-5, with D perhaps matching TRBD1 (5 bases). V was cut by 6 bases and J by 0 bases, with 11 bases left in between. The germline V gene has CDR1 SQVTM and CDR2 ANQGSEA. The CDR3 totals 13 residues. The CDR3 nucleotides are TGCAGCGTAGGTGACAGTTACCAAGAGACCCAGTACTTC. It codes for CSVGDSYQETQYF.

The chain combines TRBV18 with TRBJ2-1, with 8 bases that match TRBD1. Trimming removed 3 bases from V and 5 bases from J; junction bases left unmatched: 3. Germline-derived CDR1 and CDR2 are KGHSH and LQKENI. The length of the CDR3 is 14 residues. CDR3 residues: CASSPGTGNNEQFF. The DNA for the CDR3 is TGTGCCAGCTCACCTGGGACAGGCAACAATGAGCAGTTCTTC.

The chain is built from TRBV6-1 and TRBJ2-7, with TRBD1 identical over 8 bases. This CDR3 is built from 14 residues. V was clipped by 1 base and J by 7 bases; unmatched bases: 6. Germline V gene sequence: CDR1 MNHNS, CDR2 SASEGT. The CDR3: CASSEGQGAGEQYF. For the CDR3, the DNA is TGTGCCAGCAGTGAAGGCCAGGGGGCGGGTGAGCAGTACTTC.